This T cell receptor beta chain came from a study of cytomegalovirus exposure and HLA in healthy donors. Concerning this clone itself: Its antigen is not known.

The PCR had 60 Vbeta and 13 Jbeta primers. Method: immunoSEQ multiplex PCR; TCRdb's copy keeps in-frame clones and lacks some. The table has roughly 100,000 clones, approximately 79% seen once; the top ten hold 5.8%. Study-level findings and limits: Later work found most CMV-associated TCR beta chains apparently HLA-restricted. Further analysis, carried out later, found HLA-associated TCR beta chains more clonally expanded than equally common other chains.

Trimming cost V 4 bases and J 5 bases; bases outside gene matches: 8. CDR1 and CDR2 (germline): SGDLS, YYNGEE. The CDR3 length is 15 residues. The TCR was taken from a man aged 55-75 years in good health and CMV-seropositive. The chain is built from TRBV9 and TRBJ2-1, with 8 bases matching TRBD2. The specimen was PBMCs. The CDR3: CASSSNLGGDNEQFF. CDR3 sequence (DNA): TGTGCCAGCAGCTCAAACCTCGGGGGGGACAATGAGCAGTTCTTC.